This T cell receptor (beta chain) was sequenced in a study of T cell changes during pregnancy in multiple sclerosis. Sequencing was performed with immunoSEQ multiplex PCR; in TCRdb, only in-frame clones are kept and a portion is missing. Among roughly 110,000 clones, around 90% were seen once, and the ten largest hold roughly 0.82%. Germline V gives CDR1 MNHNS, CDR2 SASEGT. This CDR3 region has 15 residues. Trimming cost V 4 bases and J 0 bases, with 12 bases left between them. Sequencing used peripheral blood, obtained in the third trimester of pregnancy. V is TRBV6-1 and J is TRBJ1-1; D call uncertain. This TCR was recovered from a female donor in good health, enrolled as a control in a pregnancy study. CDR3 loop: CASSGSRIMNTEAFF. DNA of the CDR3: TGTGCCAGCAGTGGTTCCAGGATCATGAACACTGAAGCTTTCTTT.